Each of the 2 T cell receptor beta chains below was sequenced from the same sample in a study of blood T cells in healthy people across ages. A second PCR of about 7 to 12 cycles used a sample-barcoded 5' primer and a J-beta primer mix. TCRdb reanalysed the 5' RACE reads using MiXCR and keeps one entry per CDR3 protein. In the table there are 1.5 million to 2 million distinct CDR3 sequences, roughly 43% of which are singletons. The sequenced sample consisted of blood. The receptors were sampled from a human donor in good health.

This clonotype was observed at least ten times. The J gene is TRBJ2-1, the V gene TRBV24-1; unclear D gene. Trimming removed 3 bases from V and 1 base from J, with 9 bases in between. This CDR3 is 15 amino acids long. Germline CDR1 KGHDR, CDR2 SFDVKD. The CDR3, as DNA: TGTGCCACCAGTGATCCGACGGTTTCCTACAATGAGCAGTTCTTC. It translates to CATSDPTVSYNEQFF.

This sequence joins TRBV1 and TRBJ1-1. TRBV1 corresponds to a pseudogene. This CDR3 has 17 residues. The CDR3: CTSSQEVVLRGDTEAFF. CDR3 DNA: TGCACCAGCAGCCAAGAGGTTGTCTTACGGGGAGACACTGAAGCTTTCTTT.